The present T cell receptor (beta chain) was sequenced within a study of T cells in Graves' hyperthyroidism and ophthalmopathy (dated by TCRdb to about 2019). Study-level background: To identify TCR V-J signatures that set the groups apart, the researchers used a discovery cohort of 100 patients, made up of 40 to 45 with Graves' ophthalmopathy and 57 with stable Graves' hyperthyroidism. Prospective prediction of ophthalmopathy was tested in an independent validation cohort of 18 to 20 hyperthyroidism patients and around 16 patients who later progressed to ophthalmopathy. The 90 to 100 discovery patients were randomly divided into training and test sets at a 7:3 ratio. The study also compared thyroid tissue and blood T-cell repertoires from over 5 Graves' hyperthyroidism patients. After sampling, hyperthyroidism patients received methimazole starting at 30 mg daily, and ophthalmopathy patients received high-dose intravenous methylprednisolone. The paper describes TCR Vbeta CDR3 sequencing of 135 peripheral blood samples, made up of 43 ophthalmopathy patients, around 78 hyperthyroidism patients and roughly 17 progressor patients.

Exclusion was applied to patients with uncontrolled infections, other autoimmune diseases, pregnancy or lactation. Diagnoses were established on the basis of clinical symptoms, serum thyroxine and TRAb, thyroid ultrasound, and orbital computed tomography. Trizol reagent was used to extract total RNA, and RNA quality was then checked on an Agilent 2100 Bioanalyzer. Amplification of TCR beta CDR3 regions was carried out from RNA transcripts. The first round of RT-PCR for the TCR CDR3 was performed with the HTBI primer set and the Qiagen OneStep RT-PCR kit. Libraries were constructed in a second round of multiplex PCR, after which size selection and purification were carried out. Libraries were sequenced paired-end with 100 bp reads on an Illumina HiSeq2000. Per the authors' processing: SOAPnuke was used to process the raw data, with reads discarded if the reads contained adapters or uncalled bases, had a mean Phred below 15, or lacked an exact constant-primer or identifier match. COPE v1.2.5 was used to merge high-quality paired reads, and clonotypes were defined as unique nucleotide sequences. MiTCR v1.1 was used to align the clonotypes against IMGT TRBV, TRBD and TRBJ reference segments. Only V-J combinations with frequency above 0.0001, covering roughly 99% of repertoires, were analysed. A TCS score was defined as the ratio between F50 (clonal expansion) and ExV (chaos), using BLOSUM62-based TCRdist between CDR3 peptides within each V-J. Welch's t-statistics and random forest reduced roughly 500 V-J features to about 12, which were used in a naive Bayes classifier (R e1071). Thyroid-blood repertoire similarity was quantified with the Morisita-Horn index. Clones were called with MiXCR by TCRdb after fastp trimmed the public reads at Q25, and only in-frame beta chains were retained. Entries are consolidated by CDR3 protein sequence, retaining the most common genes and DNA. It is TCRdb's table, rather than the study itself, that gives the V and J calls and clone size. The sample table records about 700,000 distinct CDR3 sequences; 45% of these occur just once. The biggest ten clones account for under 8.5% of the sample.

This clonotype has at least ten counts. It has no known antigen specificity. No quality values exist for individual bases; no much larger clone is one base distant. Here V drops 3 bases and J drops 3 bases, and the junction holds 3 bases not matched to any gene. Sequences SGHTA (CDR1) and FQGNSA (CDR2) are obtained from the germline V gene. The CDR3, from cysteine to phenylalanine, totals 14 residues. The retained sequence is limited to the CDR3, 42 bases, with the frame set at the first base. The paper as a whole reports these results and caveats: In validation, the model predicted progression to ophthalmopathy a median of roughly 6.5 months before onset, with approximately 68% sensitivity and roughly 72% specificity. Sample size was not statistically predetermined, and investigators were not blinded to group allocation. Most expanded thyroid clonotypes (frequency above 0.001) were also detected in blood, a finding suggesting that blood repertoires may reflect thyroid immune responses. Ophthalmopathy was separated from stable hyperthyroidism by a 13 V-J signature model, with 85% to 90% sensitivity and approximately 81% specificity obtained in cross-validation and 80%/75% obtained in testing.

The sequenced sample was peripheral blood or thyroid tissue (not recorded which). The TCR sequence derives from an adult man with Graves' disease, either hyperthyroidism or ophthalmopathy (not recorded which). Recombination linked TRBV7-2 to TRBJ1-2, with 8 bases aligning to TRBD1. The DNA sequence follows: TGTGCCAGCAGCTTGACAGGGGAGGACTATGGCTACACCTTC. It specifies CASSLTGEDYGYTF. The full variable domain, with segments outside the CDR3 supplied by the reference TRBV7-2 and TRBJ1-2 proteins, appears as GAGVSQSPSNKVTEKGKDVELRCDPISGHTALYWYRQSLGQGLEFLIYFQGNSAPDKSGLPSDRFSAERTGGSVSTLTIQRTQQEDSAVYLCASSLTGEDYGYTFGSGTRLTVV.